Presented here are 30 T cell receptor beta chains from one specimen sequenced in a study of vaccination effects on CD4 cells after COVID-19 (dated by TCRdb to the early 2020s). The ViraFEST assay stimulated PBMC with viral peptide pools and then used TCR sequencing to identify antigen-specific CD4+ T cell clonotypes by expansion. After roughly 11 days of culture, CD4+ T cells were isolated with the EasySep CD4+ T cell isolation kit. Convalescent patients had PCR-confirmed SARS-CoV-2 infection between March and December 2020, before Alpha, Beta and Delta variants emerged in the United States. The antigens these receptors bind are not known. Library method: the immunoSEQ multiplex PCR assay. The table was pulled from immuneACCESS by TCRdb, which kept in-frame rearrangements only. Such tables lose some clones; where checked, under half of the loss comes from unresolved V genes, and the rest has no known cause. The sample table holds around 53,000 clones, of which 75% to 85% were seen once. The top ten constitute about 5.4% of the sample.

The sample here was CD4+ T cells from PBMCs cultured with HIV peptides, taken before COVID-19 vaccination. In light of the paper, this sample's cell subset or site label describes: HIV-1 Nef peptide pool negative control/reference culture. The receptors here all came from a human donor who had a prior SARS-CoV-2 infection.

This chain links TRBV18 with TRBJ1-4; the D is unclear. V was clipped by 3 bases and J by 6 bases, with 14 bases between them. CDR3 length equals 15 residues. Per germline, CDR1 KGHSH and CDR2 LQKENI. DNA for the CDR3: TGTGCCAGCTCACCCTACGCACAGTTAGATGAAAAACTGTTTTTT. Translating it yields CASSPYAQLDEKLFF.

The chain links TRBV4-3 to TRBJ1-1, with D possibly being TRBD1 (6 bases). V lost 4 bases, J lost 1 base, and 10 bases lay in between. Germline V gene sequence: CDR1 LGHNA, CDR2 YSLEER. This CDR3 spans 14 amino acids. As DNA, the CDR3 is TGCGCCAGCAGCCTAGGACAGCCGAACACTGAAGCTTTCTTT. This codes for CASSLGQPNTEAFF.

This clone was counted once. CDR3 region: CASTMGPPGRISGANVLTF. CDR3 nucleotide sequence: TGTGCCAGCACAATGGGGCCTCCGGGACGGATCTCTGGGGCCAACGTCCTGACTTTC. The chain is built from TRBV5-6 and TRBJ2-6; D may correspond to TRBD1 or TRBD2 (5 bases each). V was shortened by 6 bases and J by 0 bases, with 22 bases between the two germline ends. In germline, CDR1 is SGHDT, CDR2 YYEEEE. The CDR3 is made up of 19 amino acids.

V gene TRBV20-1 combines with J gene TRBJ2-7, with TRBD2 identical over 10 bases. Germline V gene data show CDR1 as DFQATT and CDR2 as SNEGSKA (reference sequence). V shed 3 bases and J 2 bases; nucleotides not matched to a gene: 4. The CDR3 contains 14 residues. The CDR3 DNA follows: TGCAGTGCTAGTAGCGGACTAGCGGCCTACGAGCAGTACTTC. Translated: CSASSGLAAYEQYF.

This chain connects TRBV11-3 to TRBJ2-3, with D unresolved. Germline V gives CDR1 SGHNT, CDR2 YENEEA. The V and J ends lost 3 bases and 4 bases respectively, with 8 bases between them. The CDR3 consists of 13 residues. This CDR3 reads CASSLSGADTQYF. The CDR3 DNA reads as TGTGCCAGCAGCTTGAGTGGCGCAGATACGCAGTATTTT.

This clone has just a few counts. The chain joins TRBV20-1 to TRBJ2-3, with D maybe TRBD2 (6 bases). V lost 3 bases and J lost 3, with 13 bases in between. CDR3 length: 14 amino acids. Germline V gene sequence: CDR1 DFQATT, CDR2 SNEGSKA (reference sequence). CDR3 DNA: TGCAGTGCTAGTCACGGGAGAGGGACAGATACGCAGTATTTT. Amino acid sequence: CSASHGRGTDTQYF.

The chain recombines TRBV6-6 with TRBJ1-4; TRBD1 aligns across 8 bases. Per germline, CDR1 MNHNY and CDR2 SVGAGI (reference sequence). J gave up 4 bases and V 6 bases, and 4 bases lay outside the gene matches. The length of the CDR3 is 14 residues. CDR3 region: CASRQQGGNEKLFF. The CDR3 nucleotides read TGTGCCAGCAGACAACAGGGGGGTAATGAAAAACTGTTTTTT.

In this sample, this clone turned up a few times. V gene TRBV5-1 combines with J gene TRBJ2-2; D tentatively fits TRBD1 or TRBD2 (5 bases each). This CDR3 contains 16 residues. CDR1 SGHRS and CDR2 YFSETQ come from the germline V gene. Trimming shortened V by 2 bases and J by 6 bases, and 17 bases separated the two germline ends. CDR3 loop: CASSFQAGSVSGELFF. In nucleotides, the CDR3 is TGCGCCAGCAGCTTCCAGGCAGGGAGTGTATCCGGGGAGCTGTTTTTT.

V and J are TRBV29-1 and TRBJ2-1, with D possibly being TRBD1 or TRBD2 (5 bases each). The CDR3 runs 14 residues. Germline assignment: CDR1 SQVTM and CDR2 ANQGSEA. Between the trimmed V and J ends, which lost 4 bases and 10 bases, there was a span of 20 bases. For the CDR3, the DNA is TGCAGCGTTGGAGGGCGGCAGGGAATTGGCGAGCAGTTCTTC. This gives the protein CSVGGRQGIGEQFF.

This chain joins TRBV7-3 and TRBJ2-3, with 7 bases fitting TRBD1. Trimming took 5 bases from V and 0 from J; bases not matched to a gene: 8. CDR3 size: 16 residues. Germline values: CDR1 SGHTA, CDR2 FQGTGA. CDR3 bases: TGTGCCAGCAGCCTCGTAGGGACAGAAAGCACAGATACGCAGTATTTT. This sequence encodes CASSLVGTESTDTQYF.

This clone was seen more than once but under ten times. The genes are TRBV11-3 and TRBJ2-1, with a possible D match to TRBD1 (6 bases). The CDR3 contains 16 residues. Germline V lookup: CDR1 SGHNT, CDR2 YENEEA. The V and J ends lost 5 bases and 2 bases respectively, with 16 bases between them. CDR3 in DNA: TGTGCCAGCAGCCCGCGACAAGGGGGTGCCTACAATGAGCAGTTCTTC. Amino acids: CASSPRQGGAYNEQFF.

The chain is built from TRBV27 and TRBJ2-2; D possibly corresponds to TRBD1 (6 bases). Trimming removed 5 bases at V and 13 bases at J, with 23 bases between. Germline V gives CDR1 MNHEY, CDR2 SMNVEV (reference sequence). The CDR3 consists of 15 residues. The CDR3 sequence is CASSPFIGQTTGLFF. The DNA for the CDR3 is TGTGCCAGCAGTCCTTTTATAGGGCAGACGACAGGGCTGTTTTTT.

This clone has a handful of counts. The chain couples TRBV28 to TRBJ1-5; 8 bases are a match to TRBD1. CDR1 and CDR2 from the germline V gene are MDHEN and SYDVKM. V lost 7 bases to trimming and J lost 8 bases; unmatched junction nucleotides: 10. The CDR3 is 14 amino acids. The CDR3 protein is CASTTGGTPKPQHF. The CDR3, as DNA: TGTGCCAGCACCACAGGGGGGACCCCGAAGCCCCAGCATTTT.

The rearrangement links TRBV2 to TRBJ1-5, with a weak D call TRBD1 (5 bases). The CDR3 covers 15 residues. With 6 bases removed from V and 1 base from J, the gap between germline ends came to 13 bases. The V gene's germline CDR1 is SNHLY and CDR2 FYNNEI. Written as DNA, the CDR3 is TGTGCCAGCAGCACTGTCAGGGAGAGCAATCAGCCCCAGCATTTT. Its protein is CASSTVRESNQPQHF. The whole variable domain, remainder taken from reference TRBV2 and TRBJ1-5, is EPEVTQTPSHQVTQMGQEVILRCVPISNHLYFYWYRQILGQKVEFLVSFYNNEISEKSEIFDDQFSVERPDGSNFTLKIRSTKLEDSAMYFCASSTVRESNQPQHFGDGTRLSIL.

This clone was seen a few times. This chain connects TRBV5-4 to TRBJ2-1; a weak D match, TRBD1 (5 bases). V was clipped by 0 bases and J by 5 bases, with 6 bases between them. In germline, CDR1 is SGHNT, CDR2 YYREEE (reference sequence). This CDR3 comprises 13 residues. In DNA form, the CDR3 reads TGTGCCAGCAGCTTGGTAGGGGACAATGAGCAGTTCTTC. It translates to CASSLVGDNEQFF.

The chain combines TRBV6-2 or TRBV6-3 with TRBJ2-7; 7 nucleotides align to TRBD2. CDR3 length equals 15 residues. Trimming cost V 2 bases and J 4 bases; bases outside gene matches: 8. The germline V gene has CDR1 MNHEY and CDR2 SVGEGT. This chain's CDR3 is CASSYGGGTRYEQYF. CDR3 in DNA: TGTGCCAGCAGTTACGGGGGGGGAACTAGATACGAGCAGTACTTC.

The V call is TRBV2, the J call TRBJ1-3, with TRBD1 matching over 7 bases. Germline CDR1 is SNHLY and CDR2 is FYNNEI. V was clipped by 3 bases and J by 2 bases; unmatched bases: 1. This CDR3 spans 14 amino acids. Written as DNA, the CDR3 is TGTGCCAGCAGTGATGACAGGGCTGGAAACACCATATATTTT. The encoded protein is CASSDDRAGNTIYF. Full variable domain (missing parts from reference TRBV2 and TRBJ1-3): EPEVTQTPSHQVTQMGQEVILRCVPISNHLYFYWYRQILGQKVEFLVSFYNNEISEKSEIFDDQFSVERPDGSNFTLKIRSTKLEDSAMYFCASSDDRAGNTIYFGEGSWLTVV.

This clone was counted between two and nine times. This chain uses TRBV6-2 or TRBV6-3 with TRBJ2-7; D tentatively fits TRBD1 or TRBD2 (6 bases each). The CDR3 sequence is 14 residues long. V shed 4 bases and J shed 6 bases, with 16 bases lying between them. CDR1 is MNHEY, CDR2 SVGEGT, per germline. CDR3 region: CASSFGTEGVEQYF. The CDR3 DNA is TGTGCCAGCAGTTTCGGGACGGAGGGGGTCGAGCAGTACTTC.

The J gene is TRBJ2-7, the V gene TRBV11-2; 7 nucleotides match TRBD1. CDR1 SGHAT and CDR2 FQNNGV come from the germline V gene. V was pared by 5 bases and J by 3 bases, with 4 bases of the junction left unmatched. The CDR3 totals 13 residues. The CDR3: CASSTRDSYEQYF. CDR3 nucleotides: TGTGCCAGCAGCACAAGGGACAGCTACGAGCAGTACTTC.

The CDR3 bases are TGTGCCAGCACCAGCTACAATGAGCAGTTCTTC. Translated: CASTSYNEQFF. This chain links TRBV3-1 (or the pseudogene TRBV3-2) with TRBJ2-1, with D uncertain. Between the trimmed V and J ends, which lost 7 bases and 3 bases, there was a span of 4 bases. The V gene's germline CDR1 is LGHDT and CDR2 YNNKEL (reference sequence). CDR3 length equals 11 residues.

This chain uses TRBV5-4 with TRBJ2-3; 11 nucleotides align to TRBD2. Germline V gene data show CDR1 as SGHNT and CDR2 as YYREEE (reference sequence). V shed 4 bases and J 4 bases; nucleotides not matched to a gene: 8. CDR3 length: 16 residues. In nucleotides, the CDR3 is TGTGCCAGCAGCCTAGAACCGGGACTAGCGGCAGATACGCAGTATTTT. It codes for CASSLEPGLAADTQYF.

The rearrangement joins TRBV6-2 or TRBV6-3 to TRBJ1-1; TRBD1 matches 8 bases. Germline loops: CDR1 MNHEY, CDR2 SVGEGT. The V segment lost 0 bases and the J segment 5 bases; nucleotides outside the gene matches: 8. This CDR3 is 16 amino acids long. The CDR3 DNA reads TGTGCCAGCAGTTACTCAGGGGACAGGCTTTTGACTGAAGCTTTCTTT. Translated, it gives CASSYSGDRLLTEAFF.

The V and J genes are TRBV7-3 and TRBJ2-2, with 9 bases fitting TRBD1. CDR3 length: 16 amino acids. The germline V gene encodes CDR1 SGHTA and CDR2 FQGTGA. V shed 5 bases, J shed 2 bases, and the junction held 6 bases outside the gene matches. In DNA, the CDR3 is TGTGCCAGCAGCCATGGGGGACAGGGAAACACCGGGGAGCTGTTTTTT. Translating it yields CASSHGGQGNTGELFF.

The J gene is TRBJ2-7, the V gene TRBV5-1, with D possibly being TRBD1 or TRBD2 (5 bases each). There are 14 residues in the CDR3. V gave up 4 bases and J gave up 2 bases, with 13 bases separating them. Germline CDR1 SGHRS, CDR2 YFSETQ. CDR3: CASSPGTTTYEQYF. CDR3 sequence (DNA): TGCGCCAGCAGCCCCGGGACGACGACCTACGAGCAGTACTTC.

This rearrangement joins TRBV19 to TRBJ1-2; TRBD1 might be the D (5 bases). The germline gives CDR1 LNHDA, CDR2 SQIVND (reference sequence). CDR3 length equals 14 residues. V was shortened by 4 bases and J by 5 bases, with 14 bases between the two germline ends. DNA of the CDR3: TGTGCCAGTAGTAGTCTTCAGGGCCGGTATGGCTACACCTTC. Its protein product is CASSSLQGRYGYTF.

The chain employs TRBV2 and TRBJ1-1, with D maybe TRBD1 (6 bases). V was trimmed by 7 bases and J by 2 bases, leaving 14 bases between them. The CDR3 has 14 residues. The germline CDR1 and CDR2 sequences are SNHLY and FYNNEI. DNA of the CDR3: TGTGCCAGCAACTCCGGGACACCAAACACTGAAGCTTTCTTT. This encodes CASNSGTPNTEAFF.

The V call is TRBV19, the J call TRBJ1-2; D is possibly TRBD1 (5 bases). Trimming left V 5 bases short and J 5 bases short, with 15 bases between. Germline lookup yields CDR1 LNHDA and CDR2 SQIVND (reference sequence). This CDR3 region has 14 residues. The CDR3 loop is CASSPGPLRYGYTF. The CDR3, as DNA: TGTGCCAGTAGTCCAGGGCCCCTGCGGTATGGCTACACCTTC.

The chain recombines TRBV5-1 with TRBJ2-6; tentative D call: TRBD1 (6 bases). This CDR3 contains 17 residues. Germline values: CDR1 SGHRS, CDR2 YFSETQ. V was pared by 3 bases and J by 0 bases, with 13 bases between. The CDR3 loop is CASSWGPHGSGANVLTF. Written as DNA, the CDR3 is TGCGCCAGCAGCTGGGGGCCCCACGGCTCTGGGGCCAACGTCCTGACTTTC.

The chain joins TRBV5-6 to TRBJ2-4; D is possibly TRBD2 (5 bases). The V gene lost 1 base and the J gene lost 7 bases, with 12 bases spanning the gap. CDR3 length: 14 residues. CDR1 and CDR2 (germline): SGHDT, YYEEEE. The CDR3 spells CASSLQATGNIQYF. CDR3 nucleotide sequence: TGTGCCAGCAGCTTGCAGGCCACGGGGAACATTCAGTACTTC. Using reference TRBV5-6 and TRBJ2-4 for the parts outside the CDR3, the full variable domain is DAGVTQSPTHLIKTRGQQVTLRCSPKSGHDTVSWYQQALGQGPQFIFQYYEEEERQRGNFPDRFSGHQFPNYSSELNVNALLLGDSALYLCASSLQATGNIQYFGAGTRLSVL.

This clone has a handful of counts. V usage is TRBV3-1 (or the pseudogene TRBV3-2) and J usage is TRBJ2-7; possibly TRBD1 or TRBD2 for D (5 bases each). The V gene's germline CDR1 is LGHDT and CDR2 YNNKEL (reference sequence). The CDR3 consists of 15 residues. Trimming pared 0 bases from V and 2 bases from J, leaving 11 bases between. The CDR3 here is CASSQEGRGTYEQYF. The CDR3 nucleotides are TGTGCCAGCAGCCAAGAGGGACGGGGAACCTACGAGCAGTACTTC.